The T cell receptor beta chain described here comes from a study of CXCR3-negative and CXCR3-positive naive CD8 T cells. Study-wide findings and caveats: In both naive subsets diversity was comparably high, whereas memory CD8+ cells showed much lower diversity.

The CDR3 runs to 17 residues. Germline assignment: CDR1 LGHNA and CDR2 YSLEER. The CD45RO-CCR7+CD27+CD95- phenotype denoted naive CD8+ T cells. TRB cDNA was prepared as libraries by UMI-labeled 5' RACE. TCRdb reanalyzed the 5' RACE reads, giving one entry per CDR3 protein sequence and no DNA. This listing includes some 41,000 distinct CDR3 sequences. Worth noting for this clonotype: Its antigen is unidentified.

The sequencing sample was made of naive CXCR3- CD8+ T cells from blood. Subset reported: CD45RO-CCR7+CD27+CD95- naive CD8+ T cells lacking CXCR3 (TNR3-). This TCR derives from a human donor in good health. Some clones in this sample may be carry-over from other donors' samples. This chain links TRBV4-3 with TRBJ2-1; TCRdb's D call, TRBD1, is unchecked because there is no DNA. CDR3 loop: CASSQSRQDRALSEQFF.